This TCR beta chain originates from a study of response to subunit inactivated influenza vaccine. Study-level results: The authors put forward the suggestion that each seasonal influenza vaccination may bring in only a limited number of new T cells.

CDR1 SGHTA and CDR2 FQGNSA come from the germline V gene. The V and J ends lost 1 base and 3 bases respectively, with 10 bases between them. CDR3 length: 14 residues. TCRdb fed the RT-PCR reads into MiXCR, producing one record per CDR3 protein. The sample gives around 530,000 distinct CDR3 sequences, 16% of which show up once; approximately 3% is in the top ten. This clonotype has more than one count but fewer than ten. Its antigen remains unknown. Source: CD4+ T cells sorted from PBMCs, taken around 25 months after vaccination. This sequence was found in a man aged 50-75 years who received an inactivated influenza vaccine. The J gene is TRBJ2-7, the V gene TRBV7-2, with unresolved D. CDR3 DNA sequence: TGTGCCAGCAGCTTAGATTACAGAAACTACGAGCAGTACTTC. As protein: CASSLDYRNYEQYF.